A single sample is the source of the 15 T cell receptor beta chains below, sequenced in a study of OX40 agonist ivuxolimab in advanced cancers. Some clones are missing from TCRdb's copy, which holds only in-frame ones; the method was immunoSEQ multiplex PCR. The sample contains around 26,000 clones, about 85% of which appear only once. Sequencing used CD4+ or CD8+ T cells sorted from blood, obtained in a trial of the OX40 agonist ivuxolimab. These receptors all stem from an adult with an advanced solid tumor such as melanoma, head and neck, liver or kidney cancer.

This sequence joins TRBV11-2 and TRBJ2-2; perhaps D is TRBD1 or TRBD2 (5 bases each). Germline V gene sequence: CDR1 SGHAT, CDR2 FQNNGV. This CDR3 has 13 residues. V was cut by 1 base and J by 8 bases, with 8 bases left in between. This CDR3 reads CASSLAGTGELFF. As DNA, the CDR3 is TGTGCCAGCAGCTTAGCGGGGACGGGGGAGCTGTTTTTT.

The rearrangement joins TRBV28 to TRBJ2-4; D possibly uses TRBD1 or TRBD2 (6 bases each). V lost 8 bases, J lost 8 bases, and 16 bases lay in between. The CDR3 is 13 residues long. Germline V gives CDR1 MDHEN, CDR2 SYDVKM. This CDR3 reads CASDTGRSHIQYF. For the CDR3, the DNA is TGTGCCAGCGATACAGGGAGGTCCCACATTCAGTACTTC.

In DNA, the CDR3 is TGCGCCAGCAGCCAAGGCCAAAATAACTATGGCTACACCTTC. It yields the protein CASSQGQNNYGYTF. The chain has TRBV4-1 and TRBJ1-2, with unresolved D. This CDR3 spans 14 amino acids. V was shortened by 1 base and J by 1 base, with 7 bases between the two germline ends. The germline V gene has CDR1 MGHRA and CDR2 YSYEKL.

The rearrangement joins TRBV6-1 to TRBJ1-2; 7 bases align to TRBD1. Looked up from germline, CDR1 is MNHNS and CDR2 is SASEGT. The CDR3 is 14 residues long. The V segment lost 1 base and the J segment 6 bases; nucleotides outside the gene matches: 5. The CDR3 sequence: CASSEVSTGNGYTF. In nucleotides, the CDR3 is TGTGCCAGCAGTGAAGTTTCGACAGGGAATGGCTACACCTTC.

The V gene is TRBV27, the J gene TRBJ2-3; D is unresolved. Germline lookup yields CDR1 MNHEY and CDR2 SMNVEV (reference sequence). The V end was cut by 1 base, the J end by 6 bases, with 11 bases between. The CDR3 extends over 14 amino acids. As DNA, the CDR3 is TGTGCCAGCAGTTTATTTCTGGAGCCGGATACGCAGTATTTT. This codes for CASSLFLEPDTQYF.

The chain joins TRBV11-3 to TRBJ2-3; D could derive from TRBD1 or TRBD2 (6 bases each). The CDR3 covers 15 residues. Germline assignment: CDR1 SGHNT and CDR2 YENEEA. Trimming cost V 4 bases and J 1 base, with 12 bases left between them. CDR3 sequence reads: CASSSGRGRTDTQYF. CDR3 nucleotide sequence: TGTGCCAGCAGCTCAGGACGGGGGCGCACAGATACGCAGTATTTT.

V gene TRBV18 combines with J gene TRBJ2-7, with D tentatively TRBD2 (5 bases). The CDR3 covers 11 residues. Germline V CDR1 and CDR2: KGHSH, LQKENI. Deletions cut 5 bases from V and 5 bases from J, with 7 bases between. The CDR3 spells CASSAGNEQYF. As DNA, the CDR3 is TGTGCCAGCTCAGCCGGGAACGAGCAGTACTTC.

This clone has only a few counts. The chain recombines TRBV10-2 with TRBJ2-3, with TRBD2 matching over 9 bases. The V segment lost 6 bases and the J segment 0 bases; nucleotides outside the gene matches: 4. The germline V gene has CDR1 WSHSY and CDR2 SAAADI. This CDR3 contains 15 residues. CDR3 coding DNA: TGCGCCAGCAGCCCGACTAGCGGTAGCACAGATACGCAGTATTTT. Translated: CASSPTSGSTDTQYF.

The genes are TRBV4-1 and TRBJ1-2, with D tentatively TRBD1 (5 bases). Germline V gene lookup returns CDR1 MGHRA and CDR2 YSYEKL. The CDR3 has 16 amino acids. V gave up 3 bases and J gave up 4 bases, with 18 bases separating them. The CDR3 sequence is CASSQEPGAGLYGYTF. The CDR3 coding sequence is TGCGCCAGCAGCCAGGAGCCCGGGGCGGGGCTCTATGGCTACACCTTC.

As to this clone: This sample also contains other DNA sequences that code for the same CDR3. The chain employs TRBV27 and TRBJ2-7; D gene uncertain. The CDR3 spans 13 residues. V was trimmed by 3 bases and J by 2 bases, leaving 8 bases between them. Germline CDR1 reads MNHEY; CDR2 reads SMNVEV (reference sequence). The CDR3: CASSLDSTYEQYF. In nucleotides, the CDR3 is TGTGCCAGCAGTTTGGATTCCACCTACGAGCAGTACTTC.

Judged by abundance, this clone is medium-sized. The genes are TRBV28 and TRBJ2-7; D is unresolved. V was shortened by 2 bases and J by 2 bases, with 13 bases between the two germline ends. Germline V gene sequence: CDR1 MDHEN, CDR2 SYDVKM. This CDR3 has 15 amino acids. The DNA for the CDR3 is TGTGCCAGCAGTTTACGTCTAGAGGTCGCCTACGAGCAGTACTTC. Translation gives CASSLRLEVAYEQYF.

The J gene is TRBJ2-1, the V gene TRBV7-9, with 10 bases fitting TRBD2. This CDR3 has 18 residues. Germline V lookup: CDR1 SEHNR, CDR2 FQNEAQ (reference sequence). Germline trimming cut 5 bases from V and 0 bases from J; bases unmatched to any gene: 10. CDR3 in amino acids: CASSPPAGLASSYNEQFF. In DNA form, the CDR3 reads TGTGCCAGCAGCCCACCGGCGGGACTAGCGAGCTCCTACAATGAGCAGTTCTTC. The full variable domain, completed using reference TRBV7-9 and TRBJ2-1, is DTGVSQNPRHKITKRGQNVTFRCDPISEHNRLYWYRQTLGQGPEFLTYFQNEAQLEKSRLLSDRFSAERPKGSFSTLEIQRTEQGDSAMYLCASSPPAGLASSYNEQFFGPGTRLTVL.

CDR3 region: CASSRPTGKGHQPQHF. DNA of the CDR3: TGTGCCAGCAGTCGCCCGACAGGAAAGGGCCATCAGCCCCAGCATTTT. The V call is TRBV28, the J call TRBJ1-5, with D perhaps matching TRBD1 (6 bases). This CDR3 has 16 amino acids. V was clipped by 5 bases and J by 5 bases, with 19 bases between them. Germline CDR1 is MDHEN and CDR2 is SYDVKM. Combining the CDR3 with reference TRBV28 and TRBJ1-5 gives the whole variable domain DVKVTQSSRYLVKRTGEKVFLECVQDMDHENMFWYRQDPGLGLRLIYFSYDVKMKEKGDIPEGYSVSREKKERFSLILESASTNQTSMYLCASSRPTGKGHQPQHFGDGTRLSIL.

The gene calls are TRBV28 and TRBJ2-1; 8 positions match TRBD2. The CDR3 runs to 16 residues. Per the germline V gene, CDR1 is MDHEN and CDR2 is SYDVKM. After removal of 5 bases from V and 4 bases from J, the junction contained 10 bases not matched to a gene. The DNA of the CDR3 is TGTGCCAGCAGTCCCCTGGACGGGAGGGGATACAATGAGCAGTTCTTC. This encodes CASSPLDGRGYNEQFF.

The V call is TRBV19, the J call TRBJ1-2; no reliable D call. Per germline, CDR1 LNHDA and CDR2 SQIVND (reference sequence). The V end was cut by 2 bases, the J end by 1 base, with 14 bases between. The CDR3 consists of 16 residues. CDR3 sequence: CASSIFLGLNNYGYTF. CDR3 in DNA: TGTGCCAGTAGTATATTTCTTGGATTGAATAACTATGGCTACACCTTC.